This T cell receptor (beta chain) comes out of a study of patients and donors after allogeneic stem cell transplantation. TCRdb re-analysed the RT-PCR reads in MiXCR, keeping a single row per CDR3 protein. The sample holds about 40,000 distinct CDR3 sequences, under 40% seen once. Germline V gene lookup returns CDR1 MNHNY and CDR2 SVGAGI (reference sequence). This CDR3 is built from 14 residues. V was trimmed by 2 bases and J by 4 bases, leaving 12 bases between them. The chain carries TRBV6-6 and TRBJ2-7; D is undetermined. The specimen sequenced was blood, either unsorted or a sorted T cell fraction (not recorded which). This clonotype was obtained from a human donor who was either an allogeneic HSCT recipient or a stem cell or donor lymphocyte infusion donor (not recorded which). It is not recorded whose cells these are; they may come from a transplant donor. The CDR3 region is CASSYPPEQYEQYF. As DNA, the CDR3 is TGTGCCAGCAGTTACCCACCTGAGCAGTACGAGCAGTACTTC.